The entry below gives a single TCR beta chain sequence along with its context. This specimen comes from a study of blood T cell repertoires in COVID-19. Those enrolled, adults aged roughly 18 to 89 years, came from around 24 US areas. Cohorts were based on clinical histories the participants reported. Using immunoSEQ multiplex PCR, the repertoire was profiled, and TCRdb retains in-frame clones only, with some absent. The table records approximately 330,000 clones, approximately 86% of them present only once. The sequenced sample consisted of PBMCs or T cells enriched from blood (not recorded which). The sequence derives from a woman aged 40 to 49 with acute COVID-19.

The CDR3 DNA is TGTGCCAGTAGTATTCTAGCGGGGGGGCCCAGTGAGCAGTTCTTC. Residues: CASSILAGGPSEQFF. This rearrangement joins TRBV19 to TRBJ2-1; 12 bases are shared with TRBD2. The CDR3 spans 15 residues. Germline lookup yields CDR1 LNHDA and CDR2 SQIVND (reference sequence). V gave up 3 bases and J gave up 9 bases; unmatched junction bases: 6.